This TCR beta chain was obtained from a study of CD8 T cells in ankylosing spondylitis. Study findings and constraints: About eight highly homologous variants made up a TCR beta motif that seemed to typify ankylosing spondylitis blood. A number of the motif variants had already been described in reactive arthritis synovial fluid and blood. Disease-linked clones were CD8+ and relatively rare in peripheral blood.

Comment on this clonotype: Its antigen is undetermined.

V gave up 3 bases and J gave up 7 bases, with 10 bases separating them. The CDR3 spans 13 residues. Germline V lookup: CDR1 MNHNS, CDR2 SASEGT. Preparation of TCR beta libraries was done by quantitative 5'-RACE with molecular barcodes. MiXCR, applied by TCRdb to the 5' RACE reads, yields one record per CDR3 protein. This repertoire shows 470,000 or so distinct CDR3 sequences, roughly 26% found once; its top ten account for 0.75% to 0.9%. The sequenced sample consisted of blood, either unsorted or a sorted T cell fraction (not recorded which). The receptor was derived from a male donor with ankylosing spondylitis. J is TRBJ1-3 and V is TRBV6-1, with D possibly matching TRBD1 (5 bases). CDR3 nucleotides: TGTGCCAGCAGTGACGGGACGTCGAACACCATATATTTT. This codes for CASSDGTSNTIYF.